These T cell receptor beta chains were read from a single sample in a study of T cells in Graves' hyperthyroidism and ophthalmopathy. TCRdb re-derived calls from the multiplex PCR reads in MiXCR, one entry per CDR3 protein. The table lists over 120,000 distinct CDR3 sequences, roughly a fifth of them singletons. The source material was blood. These TCRs come from a woman aged 45-60 years with Graves' hyperthyroidism that later progressed to Graves' ophthalmopathy. CDR3s include the opening cysteine and the closing phenylalanine or tryptophan. D genes are given only for firm matches. The size of a clone is reported for some rows only, either as once, few or many, or as a class for expanded clones.

TRBV28	TRBJ2-3	once	TRBD2	CASSTAGTSGGSTDTQYF	TGTGCCAGCAGTACCGCCGGGACTAGCGGGGGGAGCACAGATACGCAGTATTTT
TRBV11-1	TRBJ2-5	.	TRBD2	CASSSGLAGVLEETQYF	TGTGCCAGCAGCTCGGGACTAGCGGGAGTTTTAGAAGAGACCCAGTACTTC
TRBV20-1	TRBJ1-5	.	.	CSALRTVDQPQHF	TGCAGTGCTCTACGGACAGTCGATCAGCCCCAGCATTTT
TRBV28	TRBJ1-1	many	.	CASSSTDRNTEAFF	TGTGCCAGCAGTTCCACTGACAGAAACACTGAAGCTTTCTTT
TRBV7-8	TRBJ1-5	many	.	CASSPGNRYSNQPQHF	TGTGCCAGCAGCCCCGGGAACAGGTATAGCAATCAGCCCCAGCATTTT
TRBV7-2	TRBJ1-2	few	TRBD1	CASSSDRGQGGYTF	TGTGCCAGCAGCTCGGACAGGGGGCAAGGTGGCTACACCTTC
TRBV6-1	TRBJ2-7	few	.	CASSPRLGVHEQYF	TGTGCCAGCAGCCCCAGACTCGGGGTCCACGAGCAGTACTTC
TRBV28	TRBJ1-6	.	.	CASSLLSGSSYNSPLHF	TGTGCCAGCAGTTTATTGAGCGGGAGCTCCTATAATTCACCCCTCCACTTT
TRBV29-1	TRBJ2-2	.	.	CSARDAGELFF	TGCAGCGCGAGGGACGCCGGGGAGCTGTTTTTT
TRBV20-1	TRBJ2-5	many	TRBD2	CSARDRASGRKTQYF	TGCAGTGCTAGAGATAGGGCTAGCGGGAGGAAGACCCAGTACTTC
TRBV28	TRBJ2-7	.	.	CASSSGVGSEQYF	TGTGCCAGCAGTTCGGGGGTGGGAAGTGAGCAGTACTTC
TRBV3-1	TRBJ1-2	many	.	CASSQGVRGYTF	TGTGCCAGCAGCCAAGGGGTCCGAGGCTACACCTTC
TRBV5-1	TRBJ1-1	.	.	CASSSYRGRGNTEAFF	TGCGCCAGCAGCTCATACAGAGGCAGGGGAAACACTGAAGCTTTCTTT
TRBV24-1	TRBJ2-3	.	TRBD2	CATSDPSAGGIDTQYF	TGTGCCACCAGTGACCCTTCGGCGGGAGGGATAGATACGCAGTATTTT
TRBV12-3/TRBV12-4	TRBJ1-6	.	TRBD1	CASSLYTGQGRSPLHF	TGTGCCAGCAGTTTATACACCGGACAGGGACGATCACCCCTCCACTTT
TRBV6-4	TRBJ1-1	few	.	CASSVGGGFTEAFF	TGTGCCAGCAGTGTCGGGGGGGGATTCACTGAAGCTTTCTTT
TRBV19	TRBJ2-3	few	TRBD2	CASSISAGARITDTQYF	TGTGCCAGTAGTATTAGCGCGGGAGCGAGAATCACAGATACGCAGTATTTT
TRBV6-1	TRBJ1-6	.	TRBD1	CASRRRTGDNSPLHF	TGTGCCAGCAGACGCAGGACAGGAGATAATTCACCCCTCCACTTT
TRBV15	TRBJ2-2	many	.	CATRRVAGELFF	TGTGCCACCCGGCGGGTAGCCGGGGAGCTGTTTTTT
TRBV7-9	TRBJ2-7	many	.	CASSVRPDGEQYF	TGTGCCAGCAGCGTCCGACCCGATGGGGAGCAGTACTTC
TRBV19	TRBJ2-2	many	.	CASRIGSGATGELFF	TGTGCCAGTAGGATAGGTTCAGGGGCCACCGGGGAGCTGTTTTTT
TRBV12-3/TRBV12-4	TRBJ2-3	few	.	CASSFSGTDTQYF	TGTGCCAGCAGTTTCTCTGGGACAGATACGCAGTATTTT
TRBV5-1	TRBJ2-1	many	.	CASSLGGTSSYNEQFF	TGCGCCAGCAGCTTGGGGGGGACGAGCTCCTACAATGAGCAGTTCTTC
TRBV18	TRBJ1-1	many	.	CASSQDESTEAFF	TGTGCCAGCTCTCAGGACGAAAGCACTGAAGCTTTCTTT
TRBV6-5	TRBJ2-7	.	.	CASSYGPASSYEQYF	TGTGCCAGCAGTTACGGTCCAGCGAGCTCCTACGAGCAGTACTTC
TRBV7-4	TRBJ2-7	many	TRBD1	CAMRDGTGIEEQYF	TGTGCCATGAGAGACGGGACAGGGATAGAAGAGCAGTACTTC
TRBV7-8	TRBJ1-2	many	.	CASSSADDYGYTF	TGTGCCAGCAGCTCCGCAGATGACTATGGCTACACCTTC
TRBV7-2	TRBJ2-3	.	.	CASSQGRIDTQYF	TGTGCCAGCAGCCAGGGGCGAATAGATACGCAGTATTTT
TRBV20-1	TRBJ2-5	.	TRBD1	CSALGGRETQYF	TGCAGTGCCCTAGGGGGCAGGGAGACCCAGTACTTC
TRBV29-1	TRBJ1-3	few	.	CSGRDPGSGNTIYF	TGCAGCGGGAGGGACCCAGGCTCTGGAAACACCATATATTTT
TRBV3-1	TRBJ1-1	many	TRBD1	CASSQNQGARAFF	TGTGCCAGCAGCCAGAACCAGGGGGCGCGGGCTTTCTTT
TRBV6-1	TRBJ1-3	.	TRBD1	CASRPQQQGSNTIYF	TGTGCCAGCAGGCCTCAACAACAGGGGTCGAACACCATATATTTT
TRBV29-1	TRBJ1-1	many	.	CSHGVNTEAFF	TGCAGCCATGGGGTGAACACTGAAGCTTTCTTT
TRBV19	TRBJ2-5	few	TRBD2	CASSTSGSSETQYF	TGTGCCAGTAGTACTAGCGGGAGTTCTGAGACCCAGTACTTC
TRBV11-2	TRBJ2-7	many	TRBD2	CASSPGNTGGLYEQYF	TGTGCCAGCAGCCCGGGGAATACGGGGGGACTATACGAGCAGTACTTC
TRBV12-3/TRBV12-4	TRBJ2-7	.	TRBD1	CASSRGDRGRSRLRGEQYF	TGTGCCAGCAGTCGGGGGGACAGGGGGCGGTCTCGATTGAGGGGGGAGCAGTACTTC
TRBV7-8	TRBJ2-2	few	.	CASRRTGGTGELFF	TGTGCCAGCCGGCGGACTGGAGGCACCGGGGAGCTGTTTTTT
TRBV5-1	TRBJ2-5	many	TRBD1	CASSLEPGQGQETQYF	TGCGCCAGCAGCTTGGAACCGGGACAGGGTCAGGAGACCCAGTACTTC
TRBV18	TRBJ2-1	many	.	CASSPTRGSGNEQFF	TGTGCCAGCTCACCCACCCGAGGTTCCGGCAATGAGCAGTTCTTC
TRBV12-3/TRBV12-4	TRBJ1-1	many	TRBD1	CASSYGQGRGTEAFF	TGTGCCAGCAGTTACGGACAGGGTAGAGGAACTGAAGCTTTCTTT
TRBV13	TRBJ1-2	many	.	CASSLGKGGGYTF	TGTGCCAGCAGCTTAGGCAAGGGCGGAGGCTACACCTTC
TRBV20-1	TRBJ1-6	few	TRBD1	CSARGADRKRSPLHF	TGCAGTGCTAGAGGAGCGGACAGGAAAAGGTCACCCCTCCACTTT
TRBV18	TRBJ2-1	many	TRBD2	CASSPIASGSPSSYNEQFF	TGTGCCAGCTCCCCAATTGCTAGCGGGAGCCCGAGCTCCTACAATGAGCAGTTCTTC
TRBV19	TRBJ2-5	.	.	CASSIQGQRETQYF	TGTGCCAGTAGTATACAGGGACAAAGGGAGACCCAGTACTTC